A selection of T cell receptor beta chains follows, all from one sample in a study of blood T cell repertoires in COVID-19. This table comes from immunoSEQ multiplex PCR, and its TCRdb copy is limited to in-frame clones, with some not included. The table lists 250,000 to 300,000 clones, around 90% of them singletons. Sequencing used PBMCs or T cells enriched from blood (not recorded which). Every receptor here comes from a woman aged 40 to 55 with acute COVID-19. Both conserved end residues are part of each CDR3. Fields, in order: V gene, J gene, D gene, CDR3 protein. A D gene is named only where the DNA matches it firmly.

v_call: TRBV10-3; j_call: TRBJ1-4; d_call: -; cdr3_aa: CAIRAGTNEKLFF
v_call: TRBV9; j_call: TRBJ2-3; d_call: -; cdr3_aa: CASSVEARGAGLALNTQYF
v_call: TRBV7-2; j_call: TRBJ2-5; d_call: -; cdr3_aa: CASSLGPGGGKTQYF
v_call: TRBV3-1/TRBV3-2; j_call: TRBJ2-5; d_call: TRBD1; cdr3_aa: CASSQDPGGDQETQYF
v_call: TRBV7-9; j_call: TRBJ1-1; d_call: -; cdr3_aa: CASSTIAGSATEAFF
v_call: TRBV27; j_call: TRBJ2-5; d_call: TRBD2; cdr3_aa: CASSPGVAGSGETQYF
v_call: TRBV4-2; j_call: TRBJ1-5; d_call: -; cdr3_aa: CASSQDGGYSNQPQHF
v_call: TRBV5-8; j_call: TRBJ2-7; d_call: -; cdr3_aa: CASSWRDGSYEQYF
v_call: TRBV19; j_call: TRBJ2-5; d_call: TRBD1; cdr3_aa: CASRNGQGGQETQYF
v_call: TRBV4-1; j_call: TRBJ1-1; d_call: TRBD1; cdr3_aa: CASSQTGTGGMNTEAFF
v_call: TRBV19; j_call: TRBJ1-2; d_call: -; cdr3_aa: CASSISPRVPGYTF
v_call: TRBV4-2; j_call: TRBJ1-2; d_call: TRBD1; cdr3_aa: CASSPRGDGYGYTF
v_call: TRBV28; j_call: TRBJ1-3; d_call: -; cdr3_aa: CASSLYPGTGNTIYF
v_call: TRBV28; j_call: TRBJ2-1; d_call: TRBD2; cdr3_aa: CASSRSSGGGVYNEQFF
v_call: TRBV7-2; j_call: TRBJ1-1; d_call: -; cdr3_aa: CASTLDRNTEAFF
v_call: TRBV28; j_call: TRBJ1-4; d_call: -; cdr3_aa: CASSLAGGPTGPQEKLFF
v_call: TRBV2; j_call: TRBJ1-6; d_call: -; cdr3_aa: CASSPWGDNSPLHF
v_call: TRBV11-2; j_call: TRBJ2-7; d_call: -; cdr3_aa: CASSSVGGGTLYEQYF
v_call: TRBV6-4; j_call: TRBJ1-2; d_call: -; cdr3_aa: CASIPRGPYGYTF
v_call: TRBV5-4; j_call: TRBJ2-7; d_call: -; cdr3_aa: CASSPIDRPPNEQYF
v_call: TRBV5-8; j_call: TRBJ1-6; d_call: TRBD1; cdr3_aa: CASSSGQGTHNSPLHF
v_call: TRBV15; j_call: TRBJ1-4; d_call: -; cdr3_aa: CATSSWGQGREKLFF
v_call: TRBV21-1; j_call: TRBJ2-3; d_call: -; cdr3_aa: CASSKADRGPAAFSTDTQYF
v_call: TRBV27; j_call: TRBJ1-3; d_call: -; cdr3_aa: CASSLLVSDSNSGNTIYF
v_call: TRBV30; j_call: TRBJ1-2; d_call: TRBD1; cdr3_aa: CAWGGQGRLGYTF
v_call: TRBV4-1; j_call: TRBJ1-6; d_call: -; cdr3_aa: CASSQGQLVAGYSPLHF
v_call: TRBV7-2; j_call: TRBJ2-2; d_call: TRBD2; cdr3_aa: CASSLDSLAGGSTGELFF
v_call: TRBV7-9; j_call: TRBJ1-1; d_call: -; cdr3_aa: CASSLPSGTSNTEAFF
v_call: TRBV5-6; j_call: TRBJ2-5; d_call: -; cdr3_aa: CASSFRRGQETQYF
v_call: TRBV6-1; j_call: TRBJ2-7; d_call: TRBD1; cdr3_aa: CASSDRTGRNEQYF
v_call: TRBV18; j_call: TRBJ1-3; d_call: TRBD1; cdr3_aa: CASSPSQGAFGNTIYF
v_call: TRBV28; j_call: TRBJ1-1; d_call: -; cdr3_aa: CASSLRNLNTEAFF
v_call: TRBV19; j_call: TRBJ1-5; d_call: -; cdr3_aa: CASSIRWQARQPQHF
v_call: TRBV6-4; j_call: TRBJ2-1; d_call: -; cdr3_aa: CASSDPGHWSSYNEQFF
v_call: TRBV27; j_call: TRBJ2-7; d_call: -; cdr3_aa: CASSLRPLDEQYF
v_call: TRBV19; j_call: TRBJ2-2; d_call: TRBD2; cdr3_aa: CASRTSGNTGELFF
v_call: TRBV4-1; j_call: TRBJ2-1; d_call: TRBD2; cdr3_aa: CASSPPLSGRAWEQFF
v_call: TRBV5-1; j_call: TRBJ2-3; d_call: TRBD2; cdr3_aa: CASSLAGTRGDTQYF
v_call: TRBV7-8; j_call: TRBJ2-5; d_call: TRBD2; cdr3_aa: CASSFGLGGETQYF
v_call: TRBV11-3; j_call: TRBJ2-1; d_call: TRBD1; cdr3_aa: CASSLKTGVNEQFF
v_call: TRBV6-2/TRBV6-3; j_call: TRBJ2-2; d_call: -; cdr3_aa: CASSYLYTGELFF
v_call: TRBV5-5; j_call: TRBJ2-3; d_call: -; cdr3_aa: CASSHYRDLTDTQYF
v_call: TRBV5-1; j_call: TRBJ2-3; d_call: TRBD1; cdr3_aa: CASRGGTGADTQYF
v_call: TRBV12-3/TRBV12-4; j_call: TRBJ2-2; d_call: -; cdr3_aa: CASSRSFGELFF
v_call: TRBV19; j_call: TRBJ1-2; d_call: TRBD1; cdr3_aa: CASSKRDSVTGGYTF
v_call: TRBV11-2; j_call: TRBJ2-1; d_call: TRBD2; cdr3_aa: CASSLGAGGYNEQFF
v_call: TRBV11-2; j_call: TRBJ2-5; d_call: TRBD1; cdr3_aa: CASSLGTGRQETQYF
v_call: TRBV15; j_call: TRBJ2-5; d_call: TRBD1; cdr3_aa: CATTADRRPETQYF
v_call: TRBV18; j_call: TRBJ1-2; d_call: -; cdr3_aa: CASSPQGDYGYTF
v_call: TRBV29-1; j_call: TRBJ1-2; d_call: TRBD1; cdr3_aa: CSVTPGQGARGYTF
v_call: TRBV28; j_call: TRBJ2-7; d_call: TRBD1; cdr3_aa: CASTWTGRPYEQYF